A selection of T cell receptor beta chains follows, all from one sample in a study of OX40 agonist ivuxolimab in advanced cancers. Only in-frame clones appear in the TCRdb table, and some are missing; sequencing was by immunoSEQ multiplex PCR. The repertoire includes roughly 40,000 clones, roughly four fifths of them detected once, and over 2.5% sits in the top ten. The sequenced sample was CD4+ or CD8+ T cells sorted from blood, obtained in a trial of the OX40 agonist ivuxolimab. Receptors originate from an adult with an advanced solid tumor such as melanoma, head and neck, liver or kidney cancer. Each CDR3 is given with its conserved first and last residue. D genes are given only for firm matches. For some rows the clone size is stated as once, few or many, or as a class when expanded; others skip it.

abundance: -; j_gene: TRBJ2-3; v_gene: TRBV18; d_gene: TRBD1; CDR3nt: TGTGCCAGCTCACTCGGACAGGGGGGGACAGATACGCAGTATTTT; CDR3aa: CASSLGQGGTDTQYF
abundance: -; j_gene: TRBJ2-2; v_gene: TRBV4-2; d_gene: -; CDR3nt: TGTGCCAGCAGCCAAGAGGTTTATGGGTCCGGGGAGCTGTTTTTT; CDR3aa: CASSQEVYGSGELFF
abundance: few; j_gene: TRBJ1-2; v_gene: TRBV6-5; d_gene: -; CDR3nt: TGTGCCAGCAGTCGGAACAGGGACTATGGCTACACCTTC; CDR3aa: CASSRNRDYGYTF
abundance: medium-sized; j_gene: TRBJ1-2; v_gene: TRBV2; d_gene: -; CDR3nt: TGTGCCAGCAGTGCGGAGGCTAGAGGTGGCTACACCTTC; CDR3aa: CASSAEARGGYTF
abundance: -; j_gene: TRBJ1-1; v_gene: TRBV5-1; d_gene: TRBD1; CDR3nt: TGCGCCAGCAGCTTCCTAACAGGGGGTTGGACTGAAGCTTTCTTT; CDR3aa: CASSFLTGGWTEAFF
abundance: -; j_gene: TRBJ2-1; v_gene: TRBV6-5; d_gene: -; CDR3nt: TGTGCCAGCAGTGCCAGTGGGGCATGGTTCTTC; CDR3aa: CASSASGAWFF
abundance: -; j_gene: TRBJ2-3; v_gene: TRBV5-1; d_gene: -; CDR3nt: TGCGCCAGCAGCTTGTTTGCTAGCACAGATACGCAGTATTTT; CDR3aa: CASSLFASTDTQYF
abundance: -; j_gene: TRBJ1-2; v_gene: TRBV5-6; d_gene: -; CDR3nt: TGTGCCAGCAGCCGCCCCGACAGACCAGGCTACACCTTC; CDR3aa: CASSRPDRPGYTF
abundance: once; j_gene: TRBJ2-7; v_gene: TRBV15; d_gene: -; CDR3nt: TGTGCCACCAGCAGAGTAGTAGCTGTTAGCTCCTACGAGCAGTACTTC; CDR3aa: CATSRVVAVSSYEQYF
abundance: few; j_gene: TRBJ2-7; v_gene: TRBV5-1; d_gene: TRBD2; CDR3nt: TGCGCCAGCAGCTTGGTGGCGGGAGTGTACGAGCAGTACTTC; CDR3aa: CASSLVAGVYEQYF
abundance: -; j_gene: TRBJ2-1; v_gene: TRBV7-9; d_gene: TRBD1; CDR3nt: TGTGCCAGCAGCCCAGTCCAGGGGGCGTACAATGAGCAGTTCTTC; CDR3aa: CASSPVQGAYNEQFF
abundance: -; j_gene: TRBJ1-2; v_gene: TRBV19; d_gene: -; CDR3nt: TGTGCCAGTACCTCCGGGGGCAAACTGACTAACTATGGCTACACCTTC; CDR3aa: CASTSGGKLTNYGYTF
abundance: -; j_gene: TRBJ2-4; v_gene: TRBV19; d_gene: TRBD2; CDR3nt: TGTGCCAGTAGTATAGGACCGGGACTAGCAGAAAACATTCAGTACTTC; CDR3aa: CASSIGPGLAENIQYF
abundance: -; j_gene: TRBJ2-3; v_gene: TRBV14; d_gene: TRBD2; CDR3nt: TGTGCCAGCAGCCTAGTCCAGGCTAGCGGGCTTACGCAGTATTTT; CDR3aa: CASSLVQASGLTQYF
abundance: -; j_gene: TRBJ1-6; v_gene: TRBV5-6; d_gene: TRBD1; CDR3nt: TGTGCCAGCTCCCAGGGGGCGCGAACTTCACCCCTCCACTTT; CDR3aa: CASSQGARTSPLHF
abundance: few; j_gene: TRBJ2-1; v_gene: TRBV7-6; d_gene: TRBD2; CDR3nt: TGTGCCAGCAGCCGGACTAGCGGGAGTAGCGATGAGCAGTTCTTC; CDR3aa: CASSRTSGSSDEQFF
abundance: -; j_gene: TRBJ2-5; v_gene: TRBV20-1; d_gene: -; CDR3nt: TGCAGTGCTAGAGATTGGGAGACCCAGTACTTC; CDR3aa: CSARDWETQYF
abundance: -; j_gene: TRBJ1-2; v_gene: TRBV19; d_gene: TRBD1; CDR3nt: TGTGCCAGTAGTATAGATCACTCGACAGGGGGCATCGGCTACACCTTC; CDR3aa: CASSIDHSTGGIGYTF
abundance: -; j_gene: TRBJ2-1; v_gene: TRBV2; d_gene: TRBD2; CDR3nt: TGTGCCAGCAGTGAGCGGGAGGGCCTAAGTGAGCAGTTCTTC; CDR3aa: CASSEREGLSEQFF
abundance: -; j_gene: TRBJ1-1; v_gene: TRBV25-1; d_gene: -; CDR3nt: TGTGCCAGCAGTGAATATAGGAGGGGAACTGAAGCTTTCTTT; CDR3aa: CASSEYRRGTEAFF
abundance: -; j_gene: TRBJ2-2; v_gene: TRBV27; d_gene: -; CDR3nt: TGTGCCAGCAGTTTATTGTGGGAGACCGCGAACACCGGGGAGCTGTTTTTT; CDR3aa: CASSLLWETANTGELFF
abundance: once; j_gene: TRBJ2-2; v_gene: TRBV23-1; d_gene: -; CDR3nt: TGCGCCAGCAGTCCAAGGCCGGGGGGCGGCACCGGGGAGCTGTTTTTT; CDR3aa: CASSPRPGGGTGELFF
abundance: once; j_gene: TRBJ1-5; v_gene: TRBV15; d_gene: TRBD1; CDR3nt: TGTGCCACCAGCAGAGATTCTAATACAGGGGCTAGCAATCAGCCCCAGCATTTT; CDR3aa: CATSRDSNTGASNQPQHF